Presented here are 30 T cell receptor beta chains from one specimen sequenced in a study of T cells in Graves' hyperthyroidism and ophthalmopathy. From RNA transcripts, TCR beta CDR3 regions were amplified. When the TCR CDR3 underwent first-round RT-PCR, the HTBI primer set was used. TCRdb processed the multiplex PCR reads anew with MiXCR; each CDR3 protein has one entry. The sample consists of 340,000 or so distinct CDR3 sequences, about 20% of them appearing once. The sequenced sample consisted of blood. These receptors came from a woman aged 45-59 years with Graves' hyperthyroidism.

This clonotype was detected many times. The CDR3 region is CASSLAGGESYNEQFF. The CDR3 nucleotides are TGTGCCAGCAGCTTGGCGGGAGGGGAGTCCTACAATGAGCAGTTCTTC. V and J are TRBV11-3 and TRBJ2-1, with 9 bases aligning to TRBD2. Germline CDR1 SGHNT, CDR2 YENEEA. V was clipped by 3 bases and J by 1 base; unmatched bases: 4. The CDR3 totals 16 residues.

CDR3 loop: CASRRPGASGNTIYF. Here the CDR3 DNA reads TGTGCCAGCAGACGTCCGGGAGCCTCTGGAAACACCATATATTTT. The V and J genes are TRBV12-3 or TRBV12-4 and TRBJ1-3; D is unclear. The CDR3 length is 15 residues. The V and J ends lost 6 bases and 0 bases respectively, with 12 bases between them.

The chain joins TRBV24-1 to TRBJ2-1; weak D call: TRBD2 (5 bases). Germline lookup yields CDR1 KGHDR and CDR2 SFDVKD. This CDR3 has 17 amino acids. The V end was cut by 0 bases, the J end by 5 bases, with 16 bases between. CDR3: CATSDLGSRERDNEQFF. The CDR3 region has the DNA TGTGCCACCAGTGATTTGGGTTCACGTGAGAGGGACAATGAGCAGTTCTTC.

This clonotype turned up a few times. V gene TRBV6-1 combines with J gene TRBJ1-3; D is uncertain. Trimming shortened V by 10 bases and J by 4 bases, and 8 bases separated the two germline ends. The CDR3 extends over 11 amino acids. Germline V lookup: CDR1 MNHNS, CDR2 SASEGT. The CDR3 nucleotides are TGTGCCACCCTTTCGGGAAACACCATATATTTT. It is translated as CATLSGNTIYF.

The sample holds many counts of this clonotype. V gene TRBV28 combines with J gene TRBJ2-1; the D gene is possibly TRBD1 (6 bases). V gave up 2 bases and J gave up 4 bases, with 9 bases separating them. This CDR3 is built from 14 residues. Looked up from germline, CDR1 is MDHEN and CDR2 is SYDVKM. Here the CDR3 reads CASSLLDSYNEQFF. CDR3 coding DNA: TGTGCCAGCAGTTTACTGGACAGTTACAATGAGCAGTTCTTC.

In its sample, this clonotype was seen many times. This chain links TRBV11-1 with TRBJ2-2; 10 bases agree with TRBD1. The CDR3 extends over 14 amino acids. V was pared by 3 bases and J by 6 bases, with 1 base of the junction left unmatched. Germline V gene data show CDR1 as SGHAT and CDR2 as FQDESV (reference sequence). The CDR3 DNA reads TGTGCCAGCAGCTTCGGGACAGGGGCCGGGGAGCTGTTTTTT. It yields the protein CASSFGTGAGELFF. Based on the CDR3 plus reference TRBV11-1 and TRBJ2-2, the full variable domain is EAEVAQSPRYKITEKSQAVAFWCDPISGHATLYWYRQILGQGPELLVQFQDESVVDDSQLPKDRFSAERLKGVDSTLKIQPAELGDSAMYLCASSFGTGAGELFFGEGSRLTVL.

To note about this clonotype: A single base separates this from a much larger clone, so it may be a read error. The CDR3: CASSPSFADTQCF. As DNA, the CDR3 is TGTGCCAGCAGCCCTTCCTTCGCAGATACGCAGTGTTTT. The chain recombines TRBV3-1 with TRBJ2-3; D ambiguous. The germline gives CDR1 LGHDT, CDR2 YNNKEL (reference sequence). The CDR3 is 13 residues long.

With regard to this clonotype: Relative to the germline gene, one junction end is altered; a read error may explain this. This chain uses TRBV7-9 with TRBJ1-1; 8 bases are a match to TRBD1. This CDR3 comprises 19 residues. Germline CDR1 is SEHNR and CDR2 is FQNEAQ (reference sequence). CDR3 protein: CASTSPSTTGVVSNTEASF. The DNA of the CDR3 is TGTGCCAGCACCAGCCCGTCAACGACAGGGGTAGTTTCGAACACTGAAGCTTCCTTT.

This clonotype was seen a handful of times. The genes are TRBV19 and TRBJ2-2; D is ambiguous. Germline-derived CDR1 and CDR2 are LNHDA and SQIVND (reference sequence). The CDR3 contains 15 residues. The V end lost 3 bases, the J end lost 2 bases, and 10 bases lay between the germline ends. The CDR3 loop reads CASSIRARNTGELFF. CDR3 DNA: TGTGCCAGTAGTATTCGAGCGAGAAACACCGGGGAGCTGTTTTTT.

In this sample, this clonotype turned up a few times. The chain joins TRBV6-1 to TRBJ2-7; 7 bases align to TRBD1. V dropped 6 bases and J dropped 2; count of bases not matched to a gene: 10. Germline loops: CDR1 MNHNS, CDR2 SASEGT. The length of the CDR3 is 15 residues. CDR3 protein: CASRRDRDQTYEQYF. The CDR3 nucleotides are TGTGCCAGCAGGCGAGACAGGGACCAAACCTACGAGCAGTACTTC.

This clonotype came up many times. This rearrangement joins TRBV30 to TRBJ2-5, with no clear D. The CDR3 has 12 residues. The V gene's germline CDR1 is GTSNPN and CDR2 SVGIG (reference sequence). V lost 0 bases and J 5 bases, leaving 7 bases between the germline ends. CDR3 DNA sequence: TGTGCCTGGAGTGTACCTCAGGAGACCCAGTACTTC. Its translation is CAWSVPQETQYF. Complete variable domain (other parts from reference TRBV30 and TRBJ2-5): SQTIHQWPATLVQPVGSPLSLECTVEGTSNPNLYWYRQAAGRGLQLLFYSVGIGQISSEVPQNLSASRPQDRQFILSSKKLLLSDSGFYLCAWSVPQETQYFGPGTRLLVL.

In this sample, this clonotype turned up many times. V and J are TRBV6-1 and TRBJ2-1; 8 nucleotides match TRBD1. The V segment lost 5 bases and the J segment 10 bases; nucleotides outside the gene matches: 13. This CDR3 is 15 amino acids long. CDR1 and CDR2 from the germline V gene are MNHNS and SASEGT. Here the CDR3 reads CASSSRTGHLNEQFF. The CDR3 bases are TGTGCCAGCAGTTCCCGGACAGGGCATTTGAACGAGCAGTTCTTC.

This clonotype was detected ten times or more. The chain recombines TRBV30 with TRBJ1-1; TRBD1 aligns across 9 bases. With 1 base clipped from V and 3 bases from J, the junction kept 6 bases outside the gene matches. Germline V lookup: CDR1 GTSNPN, CDR2 SVGIG (reference sequence). This CDR3 comprises 15 residues. The CDR3 sequence is CAWSGGTGKDTEAFF. CDR3 DNA sequence: TGTGCCTGGAGTGGGGGGACAGGGAAGGACACTGAAGCTTTCTTT.

This clonotype was counted at least ten times. The chain has TRBV12-3 or TRBV12-4 and TRBJ2-5, with 8 bases that match TRBD1. The CDR3 contains 14 residues. The V and J ends lost 5 bases and 5 bases, in that order; junction bases with no gene match: 7. The CDR3 bases are TGTGCCAGCAGTCCCAGGACAGGGCAGGAGACCCAGTACTTC. It is translated as CASSPRTGQETQYF.

This chain connects TRBV6-2 or TRBV6-3 to TRBJ1-2; no firm D call. The CDR3 extends over 12 amino acids. Germline values: CDR1 MNHEY, CDR2 SVGEGT. V was pared by 6 bases and J by 7 bases, with 12 bases between. CDR3 sequence: CASSRGRAGYTF. The CDR3 DNA sequence: TGTGCCAGCAGCCGAGGACGGGCTGGCTACACCTTC.

In its sample, this clonotype was seen many times. The chain employs TRBV28 and TRBJ1-5, with a possible D match to TRBD1 (5 bases). Trimming took off 3 bases at V and 4 bases at J, with 10 bases between the two ends. Germline V gene sequence: CDR1 MDHEN, CDR2 SYDVKM. The CDR3 contains 14 residues. CDR3 sequence: CASSLGPLNQPQHF. CDR3 sequence (DNA): TGTGCCAGCAGTTTGGGACCATTGAATCAGCCCCAGCATTTT. Filled out from reference TRBV28 and TRBJ1-5, the complete variable domain reads DVKVTQSSRYLVKRTGEKVFLECVQDMDHENMFWYRQDPGLGLRLIYFSYDVKMKEKGDIPEGYSVSREKKERFSLILESASTNQTSMYLCASSLGPLNQPQHFGDGTRLSIL.

The CDR3 bases are TGCGCCAGCAGCTTGGGCGGGGGCGAACCCTACGAGCAGTACTTC. Its translation is CASSLGGGEPYEQYF. J is TRBJ2-7 and V is TRBV5-1; D might be TRBD2 (7 bases). Trimming took off 0 bases at V and 2 bases at J, with 12 bases between the two ends. Germline V lookup: CDR1 SGHRS, CDR2 YFSETQ. The CDR3 extends over 15 amino acids. Full variable domain (missing parts from reference TRBV5-1 and TRBJ2-7): KAGVTQTPRYLIKTRGQQVTLSCSPISGHRSVSWYQQTPGQGLQFLFEYFSETQRNKGNFPGRFSGRQFSNSRSEMNVSTLELGDSALYLCASSLGGGEPYEQYFGPGTRLTVT.

V is TRBV12-3 or TRBV12-4 and J is TRBJ2-5; D uncertain. The CDR3 runs to 15 residues. V lost 3 bases and J lost 5, with 16 bases in between. In DNA, the CDR3 is TGTGCCAGCAGTTTCCAGGCCTCGAGAAGGGAGACCCAGTACTTC. Amino acids: CASSFQASRRETQYF.

This clonotype showed up many times. The V gene is TRBV7-9, the J gene TRBJ1-1; D might be TRBD1 (6 bases). V was shortened by 5 bases and J by 3 bases, with 7 bases between the two germline ends. The CDR3 length is 12 residues. The germline gives CDR1 SEHNR, CDR2 FQNEAQ (reference sequence). The CDR3 coding sequence is TGTGCCAGCAGCCGACAGGACACTGAAGCTTTCTTT. It encodes CASSRQDTEAFF.

This clonotype was counted between two and nine times. CDR3 region: CASSPPSGAREQYF. The CDR3 nucleotides read TGTGCCAGCAGCCCACCTTCGGGGGCACGGGAGCAGTACTTC. The chain has TRBV5-6 and TRBJ2-7, with D perhaps matching TRBD1 or TRBD2 (6 bases each). V dropped 4 bases and J dropped 7 bases, with 18 bases sitting between them. Germline CDR1 and CDR2: SGHDT and YYEEEE. The CDR3 contains 14 residues.

This clonotype was seen many times. The chain couples TRBV18 to TRBJ1-2; D remains ambiguous. Germline CDR1 reads KGHSH; CDR2 reads LQKENI. The germline V and J ends were trimmed by 3 bases and 3 bases, with 11 bases remaining between them. CDR3 size: 14 residues. The CDR3 protein is CASSPYGADYGYTF. The CDR3 DNA is TGTGCCAGCTCACCGTATGGTGCGGACTATGGCTACACCTTC.

A word on this clonotype: A clone one base away is much larger, so this may be a read error. The genes are TRBV28 and TRBJ2-1, with D tentatively TRBD1 (6 bases). Germline V gene sequence: CDR1 MDHEN, CDR2 SYDVKM. The V end lost 2 bases, the J end lost 5 bases, and 10 bases lay between the germline ends. The CDR3 is made up of 14 amino acids. CDR3 in amino acids: CASSLTGPHNEQFF. The CDR3 coding sequence is TGTGCCAGCAGTTTAACAGGGCCCCACAATGAGCAGTTCTTC.

In this sample, this clonotype turned up a few times. This sequence joins TRBV5-1 and TRBJ2-2, with 11 bases fitting TRBD2. With 5 bases clipped from V and 11 bases from J, the junction kept 5 bases outside the gene matches. The length of the CDR3 is 13 residues. Germline V gives CDR1 SGHRS, CDR2 YFSETQ. For the CDR3, the DNA is TGCGCCAGCAGAATCGGGACTAGCGGCGAGCTGTTTTTT. Its protein is CASRIGTSGELFF.

In its sample, this clonotype was seen many times. V and J are TRBV11-3 and TRBJ2-3; 8 bases are a match to TRBD1. Germline trimming cut 5 bases from V and 6 bases from J; bases unmatched to any gene: 4. Looked up from germline, CDR1 is SGHNT and CDR2 is YENEEA. This CDR3 contains 13 residues. DNA for the CDR3: TGTGCCAGCAGCCCGTGGACAGGGGATACGCAGTATTTT. The encoded protein is CASSPWTGDTQYF. Full variable domain (missing parts from reference TRBV11-3 and TRBJ2-3): EAGVVQSPRYKIIEKKQPVAFWCNPISGHNTLYWYLQNLGQGPELLIRYENEEAVDDSQLPKDRFSAERLKGVDSTLKIQPAELGDSAVYLCASSPWTGDTQYFGPGTRLTVL.

The sample holds many counts of this clonotype. V gene TRBV20-1 combines with J gene TRBJ2-3; TRBD2 aligns across 9 bases. The V gene end was trimmed by 5 bases and the J gene end by 4 bases; junction bases not matched to a gene: 10. Germline V gives CDR1 DFQATT, CDR2 SNEGSKA (reference sequence). This CDR3 has 15 residues. The CDR3 region has the DNA TGCAGTGCTCCAGGAGCGGGAGGAAAGGCAGATACGCAGTATTTT. Protein: CSAPGAGGKADTQYF.

V gene TRBV19 combines with J gene TRBJ1-1, with D unresolved. In germline, CDR1 is LNHDA, CDR2 SQIVND (reference sequence). Trimming removed 2 bases at V and 1 base at J, with 11 bases between. The CDR3 runs to 15 residues. The CDR3 sequence is CASSISGGTNTEAFF. Here the CDR3 DNA reads TGTGCCAGTAGTATATCCGGTGGAACGAACACTGAAGCTTTCTTT.

This clonotype was seen a handful of times. The chain recombines TRBV4-1 with TRBJ2-3, with 13 bases aligning to TRBD2. The CDR3 loop spans 17 amino acids. V shed 0 bases, J shed 1 base, and the junction held 1 base outside the gene matches. Germline V gives CDR1 MGHRA, CDR2 YSYEKL. The CDR3 protein is CASSQEGTSGGTDTQYF. As DNA, the CDR3 is TGCGCCAGCAGCCAAGAGGGGACTAGCGGGGGCACAGATACGCAGTATTTT.

This clonotype has only a few counts. A much bigger clone sits one base away, suggesting this may be a read error. The rearrangement uses TRBV28 and TRBJ2-1; 9 bases map to TRBD2. Germline V CDR1 and CDR2: MDHEN, SYDVKM. The V and J ends lost 10 bases and 10 bases, in that order; junction bases with no gene match: 17. The CDR3 consists of 15 residues. CDR3 bases: TGTGCCACCCTAGCACCCGGCGGGAGGGCTGGGGAGCAGTTCTTC. Its protein is CATLAPGGRAGEQFF.

The chain is built from TRBV12-3 or TRBV12-4 and TRBJ2-2, with a possible D match to TRBD2 (6 bases). V was trimmed by 7 bases and J by 6 bases, leaving 9 bases between them. This CDR3 is built from 12 residues. CDR3 sequence (DNA): TGTGCCAGCAACGGGGGACCCGGGGAGCTGTTTTTT. Protein: CASNGGPGELFF.

There are many counts of this clonotype. V usage is TRBV13 and J usage is TRBJ1-3; a weak D match, TRBD1 (5 bases). The V gene lost 5 bases and the J gene lost 2 bases, with 13 bases spanning the gap. CDR1 and CDR2 (germline): PRHDT, FYEKMQ (reference sequence). The CDR3 length is 15 residues. CDR3 in amino acids: CASSAGTPPGNTIYF. CDR3 DNA sequence: TGTGCCAGCAGCGCCGGGACTCCTCCTGGAAACACCATATATTTT.